Listed below are T cell receptor beta chains from one sample, sequenced in a study of CD8+CD57+ T cells in acquired aplastic anemia. MiXCR, run by TCRdb on the reads, gives a single entry per CDR3 protein. Altogether about 190,000 distinct CDR3 sequences are present, over 60% being singletons, with the ten largest covering roughly 46%. Material: sorted CD4+, CD8+, or CD8+CD57+ T cells (not recorded which) from PBMCs. These TCRs come from a human donor with severe aplastic anemia or a healthy control (not recorded which). The CDR3 runs from the conserved cysteine through the conserved F or W. A D gene is named only where the DNA matches it firmly. Some rows mark clone size as missing; the rest say once, few, many or name a class of expanded clone.

TGTGCCAGCAGCCCCGGGACCGGACAGCCCCAGCATTTT	CASSPGTGQPQHF	.	.	TRBV7-6	TRBJ1-5
TGTGCCATTCCGGACAGGGAAGGGTCTGAAAAACTGTTTTTT	CAIPDREGSEKLFF	TRBD1	.	TRBV25-1	TRBJ1-4
TGCGCCAGCAGCCCGACCTCCACGGGACAAGGCGAGCAGTACTTC	CASSPTSTGQGEQYF	.	.	TRBV5-1	TRBJ2-7
TGCAGTGCTAGAGATGGGGCGTCGCATGGCTACACCTTC	CSARDGASHGYTF	.	.	TRBV20-1	TRBJ1-2
TGCAGCGCCGATGAAACTAGCGGGGCGAATGAGCAGTTCTTC	CSADETSGANEQFF	TRBD2	.	TRBV29-1	TRBJ2-1
TGTGCCAGCAGTTCCCATGAGTACGAGCAGTACTTC	CASSSHEYEQYF	.	many	TRBV6-5	TRBJ2-7
TGTGCCAGCAGCCCCGGAGGGAAATCCTACAATGAGCAGTTCTTC	CASSPGGKSYNEQFF	.	few	TRBV9	TRBJ2-1
TGTGCCAGTAGTATATTAGGAGAGAATAATTCACCCCTCCACTTT	CASSILGENNSPLHF	.	.	TRBV19	TRBJ1-6
TGTGCCAGCAGCTCGGGGAGCGTGAGCGCAGATACGCAGTATTTT	CASSSGSVSADTQYF	.	.	TRBV7-9	TRBJ2-3
TGCGCCAGCAGCCAACAAACGGGAAGCAGTGCGTCCTACGAGCAGTACTTC	CASSQQTGSSASYEQYF	.	.	TRBV11-2	TRBJ2-7
TGTGCCAGCCGGCGAACCCCACTTTGGGATGAGCAGTTCTTC	CASRRTPLWDEQFF	.	many	TRBV6-5	TRBJ2-1